The 7 T cell receptor beta chains below come from one sample, sequenced in a study of response to subunit inactivated influenza vaccine. TCRdb processed the RT-PCR reads anew with MiXCR; each CDR3 protein has one entry. The sample yields 630,000 or so distinct CDR3 sequences, 15% to 18% seen once. Sequencing used PBMCs from blood, obtained about 11 days after vaccination. The receptors originated from a man aged 45-65 years who received an inactivated influenza vaccine.

This clonotype was recorded a few times. The V gene is TRBV5-1, the J gene TRBJ2-1, with TRBD2 identical over 12 bases. Germline V CDR1 and CDR2: SGHRS, YFSETQ. The CDR3 is made up of 18 amino acids. V trimming: 1 base; J trimming: 6 bases; junction bases outside the gene matches: 11. The CDR3 region has the DNA TGCGCCAGCAGCTTGTCGAGCCTAGCGGGAGGGCCGGGCAATGAGCAGTTCTTC. It yields the protein CASSLSSLAGGPGNEQFF.

This clonotype occurred many times. The chain has TRBV20-1 and TRBJ2-5, with no clear D. The germline V and J ends were trimmed by 3 bases and 4 bases, with 9 bases remaining between them. This CDR3 has 12 residues. Germline loops: CDR1 DFQATT, CDR2 SNEGSKA (reference sequence). The CDR3 DNA reads TGCAGTGCTAGGATCTGGGCAGAGACCCAGTACTTC. This sequence encodes CSARIWAETQYF.

This chain uses TRBV4-3 with TRBJ2-7, with 7 bases aligning to TRBD2. With 1 base clipped from V and 3 bases from J, the junction kept 6 bases outside the gene matches. The CDR3 is 15 residues long. Germline CDR1 LGHNA, CDR2 YSLEER. The CDR3 nucleotides read TGCGCCAGCAGCCAAGTCTACGCGGGGGACTACGAGCAGTACTTC. Protein product: CASSQVYAGDYEQYF.

This clonotype was seen a handful of times. The V and J genes are TRBV11-2 and TRBJ2-1; TRBD1 is a possible D gene (6 bases). Per germline, CDR1 SGHAT and CDR2 FQNNGV. V was trimmed by 0 bases and J by 5 bases, leaving 11 bases between them. The CDR3 length is 15 residues. CDR3 nucleotides: TGTGCCAGCAGCTTAGATCTCGGACAGCACAATGAGCAGTTCTTC. It specifies CASSLDLGQHNEQFF.

The V and J genes are TRBV7-8 and TRBJ2-7; maybe TRBD2 (6 bases). The CDR3 is 15 residues long. Trimming shortened V by 4 bases and J by 0 bases, and 13 bases separated the two germline ends. CDR1 and CDR2 from the germline V gene are SGHVS and FQNEAQ. CDR3 nucleotide sequence: TGTGCCAGCAGCTCACGCGGAGGGATCTCCTACGAGCAGTACTTC. Translation: CASSSRGGISYEQYF.

This chain connects TRBV20-1 to TRBJ2-1; D unclear. Germline-derived CDR1 and CDR2 are DFQATT and SNEGSKA (reference sequence). The germline V and J ends were trimmed by 3 bases and 2 bases, with 11 bases remaining between them. The CDR3 runs 14 residues. This CDR3 reads CSARAPETYNEQFF. The CDR3 DNA reads as TGCAGTGCTAGGGCCCCTGAGACCTACAATGAGCAGTTCTTC.

The chain combines TRBV7-9 with TRBJ2-1; 10 positions match TRBD2. Germline CDR1 SEHNR, CDR2 FQNEAQ (reference sequence). Unmatched junction bases numbered 7, after V lost 0 bases and J lost 8 bases. The CDR3 has 16 residues. CDR3 DNA sequence: TGTGCCAGCAGCTTAGCCCTAGCGGGAGCTTCCGATGAGCAGTTCTTC. It codes for CASSLALAGASDEQFF.